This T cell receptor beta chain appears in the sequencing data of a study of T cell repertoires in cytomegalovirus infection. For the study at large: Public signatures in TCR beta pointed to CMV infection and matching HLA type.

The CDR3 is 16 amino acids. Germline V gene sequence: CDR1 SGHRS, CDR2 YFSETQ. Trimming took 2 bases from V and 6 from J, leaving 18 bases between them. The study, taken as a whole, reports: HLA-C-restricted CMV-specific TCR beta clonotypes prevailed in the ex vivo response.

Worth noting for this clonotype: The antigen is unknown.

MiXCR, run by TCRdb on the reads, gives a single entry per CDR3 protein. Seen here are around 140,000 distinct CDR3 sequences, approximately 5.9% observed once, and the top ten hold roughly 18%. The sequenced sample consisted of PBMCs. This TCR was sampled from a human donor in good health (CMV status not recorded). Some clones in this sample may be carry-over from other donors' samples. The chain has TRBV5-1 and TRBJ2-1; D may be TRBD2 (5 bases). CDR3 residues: CASSFLALPSPNEQFF. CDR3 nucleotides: TGCGCCAGCAGCTTCCTAGCTCTCCCATCCCCCAATGAGCAGTTCTTC.